This TCR beta chain was recorded in a study of T cell repertoires in cytomegalovirus infection. Study-wide background: Carrying CMV and the relevant HLA type showed in public TCR beta signatures.

This clonotype occurred many times. From the reads, TCRdb called clonotypes with MiXCR, one entry per CDR3 protein. This table holds roughly 500,000 distinct CDR3 sequences, 11% found once. The CDR3 totals 16 residues. With 6 bases removed from V and 6 bases from J, the gap between germline ends came to 25 bases. Germline CDR1 is SGHRS and CDR2 is YFSETQ. The sequence derives from a human donor in good health (CMV status not recorded). Some clones in this sample may be carry-over from other donors' samples. This chain links TRBV5-1 with TRBJ2-7; D tentatively reads TRBD1 or TRBD2 (6 bases each). The sequencing input was PBMCs. The CDR3 DNA sequence: TGCGCCAGCACCCCTAAGGGGGTTGCGGGGTTTGGCGAGCAGTACTTC. This codes for CASTPKGVAGFGEQYF. The whole variable domain, filled in from reference TRBV5-1 and TRBJ2-7, reads KAGVTQTPRYLIKTRGQQVTLSCSPISGHRSVSWYQQTPGQGLQFLFEYFSETQRNKGNFPGRFSGRQFSNSRSEMNVSTLELGDSALYLCASTPKGVAGFGEQYFGPGTRLTVT.